The 5 T cell receptor beta chains below come from one sample, sequenced in a study of blood T cell repertoires in COVID-19. Assay: immunoSEQ multiplex PCR; the TCRdb copy retains only in-frame clones and omits some. The sample shows tens of thousands of clones, roughly 86% of them seen only once. Sequencing was carried out using peripheral blood. The receptors originated from a man over 45 with active COVID-19.

The chain employs TRBV9 and TRBJ2-2; the match to TRBD2 covers 12 bases. V dropped 2 bases and J dropped 5; count of bases not matched to a gene: 7. The CDR3 sequence is 17 residues long. Germline-derived CDR1 and CDR2 are SGDLS and YYNGEE. The CDR3 region is CASSVPSGGVNTGELFF. The CDR3 DNA reads as TGTGCCAGCAGCGTCCCTAGCGGGGGGGTTAATACCGGGGAGCTGTTTTTT. Drawing the rest from reference TRBV9 and TRBJ2-2, the complete variable domain is DSGVTQTPKHLITATGQRVTLRCSPRSGDLSVYWYQQSLDQGLQFLIQYYNGEERAKGNILERFSAQQFPDLHSELNLSSLELGDSALYFCASSVPSGGVNTGELFFGEGSRLTVL.

This rearrangement joins TRBV6-6 to TRBJ2-3, with TRBD1 identical over 8 bases. The length of the CDR3 is 15 residues. V lost 2 bases and J lost 4; bases outside the gene matches: 5. The germline V gene encodes CDR1 MNHNY and CDR2 SVGAGI (reference sequence). CDR3 loop: CASSYGQGLADTQYF. Written as DNA, the CDR3 is TGTGCCAGCAGTTACGGACAGGGATTAGCAGATACGCAGTATTTT.

The CDR3 DNA follows: TGCGCCAGCAGCTCGGAGGGGGCTCTTTCCTACAATGAGCAGTTCTTC. It is translated as CASSSEGALSYNEQFF. This chain uses TRBV5-1 with TRBJ2-1; tentatively, D is TRBD1 (7 bases). Germline assignment: CDR1 SGHRS and CDR2 YFSETQ. The CDR3 is 16 amino acids. The germline V and J ends were trimmed by 3 bases and 1 base, with 14 bases remaining between them.

V is TRBV5-1 and J is TRBJ1-1; the match to TRBD1 covers 7 bases. The CDR3 consists of 14 residues. Germline lookup yields CDR1 SGHRS and CDR2 YFSETQ. V dropped 5 bases and J dropped 2; count of bases not matched to a gene: 6. CDR3 residues: CASRRDSSNTEAFF. CDR3 nucleotides: TGCGCCAGCAGGCGGGACAGTTCCAACACTGAAGCTTTCTTT.

This chain joins TRBV9 and TRBJ2-1; TRBD2 matches at 7 bases. Per germline, CDR1 SGDLS and CDR2 YYNGEE. With V trimmed by 1 base and J by 9 bases, 10 bases remained unmatched. CDR3 size: 15 residues. This CDR3 is CASSVSIGTIGEQFF. The CDR3 DNA sequence: TGTGCCAGCAGCGTAAGTATAGGGACTATTGGTGAGCAGTTCTTC. The full variable domain, completed using reference TRBV9 and TRBJ2-1, is DSGVTQTPKHLITATGQRVTLRCSPRSGDLSVYWYQQSLDQGLQFLIQYYNGEERAKGNILERFSAQQFPDLHSELNLSSLELGDSALYFCASSVSIGTIGEQFFGPGTRLTVL.